One and the same sample provided the 2 T cell receptor beta chains below, sequenced in a study of beta chain features in type 1 diabetes. Isolated RNA was reverse transcribed in full, so expressed TCRB transcripts were sequenced. This table comes from immunoSEQ multiplex PCR, and its TCRdb copy is limited to in-frame clones, with some not included. Seen here are 900,000 or so clones, roughly 16% observed once, and the top ten hold roughly 0.025%. The sequencing sample was made of naive CD4+ T cells from blood. The receptors stem from a woman aged 18-29 years in good health.

In its sample, this clone was seen once. This rearrangement joins TRBV4-3 to TRBJ2-7; 7 bases agree with TRBD1. The CDR3 runs to 16 residues. CDR1 LGHNA and CDR2 YSLEER come from the germline V gene. V shed 2 bases and J 0 bases; nucleotides not matched to a gene: 7. The CDR3 sequence is CASSQHLGGGSYEQYF. The CDR3 bases are TGCGCCAGCAGCCAACATTTAGGGGGCGGCTCCTACGAGCAGTACTTC.

The V gene is TRBV25-1, the J gene TRBJ1-2, with 7 bases matching TRBD1. Germline CDR1 reads MGHDK; CDR2 reads SYGVNS. J gave up 6 bases and V 6 bases, and 7 bases lay outside the gene matches. The CDR3 is 13 residues long. Here the CDR3 DNA reads TGTGCCAGCAGAACAGGGGTAGGAGATGGCTACACCTTC. Amino acid sequence: CASRTGVGDGYTF.